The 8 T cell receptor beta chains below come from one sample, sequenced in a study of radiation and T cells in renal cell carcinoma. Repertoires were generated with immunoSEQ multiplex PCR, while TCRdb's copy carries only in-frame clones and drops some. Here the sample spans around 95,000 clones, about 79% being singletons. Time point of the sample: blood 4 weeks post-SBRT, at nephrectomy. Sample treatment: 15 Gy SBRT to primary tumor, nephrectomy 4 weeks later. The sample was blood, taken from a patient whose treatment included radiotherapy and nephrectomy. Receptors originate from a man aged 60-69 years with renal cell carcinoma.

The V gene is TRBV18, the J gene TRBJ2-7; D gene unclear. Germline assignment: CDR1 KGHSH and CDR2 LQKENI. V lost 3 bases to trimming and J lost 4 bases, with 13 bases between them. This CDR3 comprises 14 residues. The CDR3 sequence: CASSPKGLLYEQYF. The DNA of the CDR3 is TGTGCCAGCTCACCTAAGGGTCTCCTTTACGAGCAGTACTTC.

CDR3 residues: CASSPVREGNSPLHF. As DNA, the CDR3 is TGTGCCAGCTCACCGGTCAGGGAGGGGAATTCACCCCTCCACTTT. The chain combines TRBV18 with TRBJ1-6; D might be TRBD1 (5 bases). With 3 bases removed from V and 7 bases from J, the gap between germline ends came to 13 bases. The CDR3 spans 15 residues. Germline CDR1 is KGHSH and CDR2 is LQKENI.

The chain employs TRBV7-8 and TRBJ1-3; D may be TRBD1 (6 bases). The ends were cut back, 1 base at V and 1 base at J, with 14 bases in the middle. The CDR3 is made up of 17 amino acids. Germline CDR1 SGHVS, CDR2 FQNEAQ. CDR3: CASSLGPSQGSGNTIYF. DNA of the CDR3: TGTGCCAGCAGCTTAGGCCCCTCCCAGGGGTCTGGAAACACCATATATTTT. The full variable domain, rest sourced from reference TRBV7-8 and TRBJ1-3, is GAGVSQSPRYKVAKRGQDVALRCDPISGHVSLFWYQQALGQGPEFLTYFQNEAQLDKSGLPSDRFFAERPEGSVSTLKIQRTQQEDSAVYLCASSLGPSQGSGNTIYFGEGSWLTVV.

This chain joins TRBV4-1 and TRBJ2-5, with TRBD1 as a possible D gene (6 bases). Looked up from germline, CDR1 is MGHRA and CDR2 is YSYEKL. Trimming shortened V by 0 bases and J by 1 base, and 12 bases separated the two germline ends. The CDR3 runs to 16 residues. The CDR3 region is CASSQEGAGVQETQYF. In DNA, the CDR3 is TGCGCCAGCAGCCAAGAGGGGGCGGGCGTCCAAGAGACCCAGTACTTC.

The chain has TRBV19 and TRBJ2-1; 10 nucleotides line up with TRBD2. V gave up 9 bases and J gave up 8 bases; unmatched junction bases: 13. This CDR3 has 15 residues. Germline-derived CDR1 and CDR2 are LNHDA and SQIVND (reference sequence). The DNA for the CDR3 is TGTGCCAGCACTACCGGGACTAGCGACTCGGATGAGCAGTTCTTC. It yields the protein CASTTGTSDSDEQFF.

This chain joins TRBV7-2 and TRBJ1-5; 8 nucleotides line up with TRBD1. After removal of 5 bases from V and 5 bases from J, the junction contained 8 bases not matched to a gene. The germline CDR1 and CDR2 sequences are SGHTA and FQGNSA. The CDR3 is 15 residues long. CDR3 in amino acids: CASSQAGQGHQPQHF. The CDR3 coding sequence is TGTGCCAGCAGCCAGGCTGGACAGGGTCATCAGCCCCAGCATTTT.

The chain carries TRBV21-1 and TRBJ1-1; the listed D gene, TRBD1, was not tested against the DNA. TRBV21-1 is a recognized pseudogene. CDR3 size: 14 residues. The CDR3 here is CASSFGHQNTEAFF. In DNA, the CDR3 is TGTGCCAGCAGTTTCGGACACCAGAACACTGAAGCTTTCTTT.

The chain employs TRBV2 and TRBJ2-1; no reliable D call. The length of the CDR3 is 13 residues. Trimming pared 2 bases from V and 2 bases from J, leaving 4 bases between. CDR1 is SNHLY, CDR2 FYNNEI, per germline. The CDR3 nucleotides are TGTGCCAGCAGTGAAAGCGCCTACAATGAGCAGTTCTTC. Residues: CASSESAYNEQFF.